Listed below are T cell receptor beta chains from one sample, sequenced in a study of cytomegalovirus exposure and HLA in healthy donors. The assay was immunoSEQ multiplex PCR, and TCRdb's table has in-frame clones only and misses some. Found here are around 150,000 clones, about 61% of them singletons; the top ten hold about 2.6%. Sequenced material: PBMCs. Receptors were obtained from a woman aged 40 to 49 in good health and CMV-seronegative. Both conserved end residues are part of each CDR3. Each record gives: V gene, clone size, CDR3 protein. A clone size is listed for some rows: how often the clone was seen (once, few, many), or a class if it is expanded.

v_call: TRBV7-8
clone_size: .
cdr3_aa: CASILDGGSNSPLHF

v_call: TRBV27
clone_size: .
cdr3_aa: CASSLSTGGTYEQYF

v_call: TRBV6-6
clone_size: few
cdr3_aa: CASIRQGNNSPLHF

v_call: TRBV30
clone_size: few
cdr3_aa: CAWRWRDEQFF

v_call: TRBV15
clone_size: .
cdr3_aa: CATSGRQGSVTDTQYF

v_call: TRBV7-9
clone_size: .
cdr3_aa: CASSPKETQYF

v_call: TRBV25-1
clone_size: once
cdr3_aa: CASGDRASNQPQHF

v_call: TRBV2
clone_size: once
cdr3_aa: CASSASSGGAREKLFF

v_call: TRBV7-2
clone_size: .
cdr3_aa: CASSLVAGDTEAFF

v_call: TRBV5-4
clone_size: .
cdr3_aa: CASSLRGGGSTDTQYF

v_call: TRBV29-1
clone_size: .
cdr3_aa: CSVNPTSGGVGYGYTF

v_call: TRBV9
clone_size: few
cdr3_aa: CASSGTGRANYGYTF

v_call: TRBV7-8
clone_size: .
cdr3_aa: CASSVGVQETQYF

v_call: TRBV5-8
clone_size: .
cdr3_aa: CASSPWAGGNFQPQHF

v_call: TRBV5-1
clone_size: .
cdr3_aa: CASSLWEAESGYTF

v_call: TRBV29-1
clone_size: .
cdr3_aa: CSVGGGLNTEAFF

v_call: TRBV27
clone_size: .
cdr3_aa: CASSLTLGTGRGSPLHF

v_call: TRBV7-6
clone_size: .
cdr3_aa: CASSLRDRGSGELFF

v_call: TRBV5-4
clone_size: .
cdr3_aa: CASSLGGDYTEAFF

v_call: TRBV5-1
clone_size: few
cdr3_aa: CASSQGQGYGYTF

v_call: TRBV4-1
clone_size: .
cdr3_aa: CASSRRPEDRGLGYTF

v_call: TRBV4-1
clone_size: once
cdr3_aa: CASSQEGQGTGEQYF

v_call: TRBV28
clone_size: few
cdr3_aa: CASSRLLVTGELFF

v_call: TRBV20-1
clone_size: few
cdr3_aa: CSATGGVEAFF

v_call: TRBV18
clone_size: .
cdr3_aa: CASSPSRYRGHEQYF

v_call: TRBV9
clone_size: .
cdr3_aa: CASSVGTGSTYEQYF

v_call: TRBV5-1
clone_size: few
cdr3_aa: CASSLGSGFQETQYF

v_call: TRBV15
clone_size: few
cdr3_aa: CATRATAAYGYTF

v_call: TRBV9
clone_size: .
cdr3_aa: CASSLLGDNEQFF

v_call: TRBV7-8
clone_size: .
cdr3_aa: CASSPTLNAGTGIEDFF

v_call: TRBV28
clone_size: .
cdr3_aa: CASSSPPGGQSTDTQYF

v_call: TRBV19
clone_size: .
cdr3_aa: CASSIGGTWNTEAFF

v_call: TRBV27
clone_size: few
cdr3_aa: CASSYLGHSEYGYTF

v_call: TRBV27
clone_size: .
cdr3_aa: CASGGRELFF

v_call: TRBV4-1
clone_size: .
cdr3_aa: CASSQVAGLETQYF

v_call: TRBV4-1
clone_size: .
cdr3_aa: CASSQDQGLDYGYTF

v_call: TRBV5-1
clone_size: .
cdr3_aa: CASSLGQGVLTDTQYF

v_call: TRBV7-3
clone_size: .
cdr3_aa: CASSLPGNTEAFF

v_call: TRBV11-3
clone_size: .
cdr3_aa: CASSPGDRGSTDTQYF

v_call: TRBV28
clone_size: .
cdr3_aa: CASSRDREINTEAFF

v_call: TRBV4-3
clone_size: .
cdr3_aa: CASSESKGARIFTF

v_call: TRBV4-3
clone_size: .
cdr3_aa: CASSHGPDRSYGYTF

v_call: TRBV6-5
clone_size: .
cdr3_aa: CASRERAEEGIQYF

v_call: TRBV30
clone_size: few
cdr3_aa: CAWSEAGAPYEQYF

v_call: TRBV14
clone_size: few
cdr3_aa: CASSYTGSYGYTF

v_call: TRBV30
clone_size: .
cdr3_aa: CAWSRTGGTGELFF

v_call: TRBV12-5
clone_size: .
cdr3_aa: CASGFVSGGNYYGYTF

v_call: TRBV18
clone_size: once
cdr3_aa: CASSPRTSAATGELFF